Following are 20 T cell receptor beta chains from one sample sequenced in a study of CD8 T cells in Susac syndrome. RNA totalling roughly 0.45 to 1 ug underwent reverse transcription with random hexamers. TCRdb called the immunoSEQ multiplex PCR reads again in MiXCR, with one record for every CDR3 protein. This sample has about 130,000 distinct CDR3 sequences, with under 95% found just once. Sequencing was carried out using CD8+ T cells from PBMCs. The source of these receptors is a human donor with multiple sclerosis.

V gene TRBV7-9 combines with J gene TRBJ2-2; no definite D call. CDR3 length equals 16 residues. V lost 5 bases and J lost 1, with 14 bases in between. Germline CDR1 reads SEHNR; CDR2 reads FQNEAQ (reference sequence). CDR3 bases: TGTGCCAGCAGCACCTTCCGCGAGGTGAACACCGGGGAGCTGTTTTTT. Translated: CASSTFREVNTGELFF.

V is TRBV27 and J is TRBJ2-2; 9 bases line up with TRBD2. Germline CDR1 MNHEY, CDR2 SMNVEV (reference sequence). Losses at the gene ends were 5 bases for V and 5 bases for J; bases not matched to a gene: 6. This CDR3 spans 15 amino acids. DNA for the CDR3: TGTGCCAGCAGTGTAGCGGGAGAGGGTACCGGGGAGCTGTTTTTT. Amino acid sequence: CASSVAGEGTGELFF.

The rearrangement joins TRBV20-1 to TRBJ2-3, with 10 bases that match TRBD2. J gave up 1 base and V 0 bases, and 7 bases lay outside the gene matches. Germline loops: CDR1 DFQATT, CDR2 SNEGSKA (reference sequence). The length of the CDR3 is 17 residues. Written as DNA, the CDR3 is TGCAGTGCTAGAGACCTCGCCGGGACTAGCGGCACAGATACGCAGTATTTT. The encoded protein is CSARDLAGTSGTDTQYF.

The chain employs TRBV9 and TRBJ2-7, with D perhaps assigned TRBD1 or TRBD2 (7 bases each). Per the germline V gene, CDR1 is SGDLS and CDR2 is YYNGEE. CDR3 size: 15 residues. The V and J ends lost 4 bases and 6 bases respectively, with 20 bases between them. In DNA, the CDR3 is TGTGCCAGCAGCCCCTGGACAGGAGGGGAGGGCGAGCAGTACTTC. The encoded protein is CASSPWTGGEGEQYF.

The chain is built from TRBV20-1 and TRBJ1-5; D is unclear. Germline values: CDR1 DFQATT, CDR2 SNEGSKA (reference sequence). CDR3 length equals 12 residues. Trimming removed 6 bases from V and 4 bases from J, with 10 bases in between. CDR3 sequence (DNA): TGCAGTGCCCAAGAGGCAAATCAGCCCCAGCATTTT. Translation: CSAQEANQPQHF.

The CDR3 is CASSYQMVAGELFF. In nucleotides, the CDR3 is TGTGCCAGCAGTTACCAGATGGTGGCCGGGGAGCTGTTTTTT. The gene calls are TRBV6-5 and TRBJ2-2, with D unresolved. The CDR3 extends over 14 amino acids. V was cut by 2 bases and J by 6 bases, with 10 bases left in between. The V gene's germline CDR1 is MNHEY and CDR2 SVGAGI.

The chain couples TRBV4-3 to TRBJ1-5, with D unresolved. V was shortened by 4 bases and J by 4 bases, with 8 bases between the two germline ends. Germline lookup yields CDR1 LGHNA and CDR2 YSLEER. CDR3 size: 13 residues. Here the CDR3 DNA reads TGCGCCAGCAGCCGAGGGCCTAATCAGCCCCAGCATTTT. This translates into CASSRGPNQPQHF.

V and J are TRBV3-1 and TRBJ2-3, with 8 bases lining up with TRBD2. The CDR3 contains 15 residues. V lost 6 bases, J lost 6 bases, and 11 bases stayed unmatched. CDR1 LGHDT and CDR2 YNNKEL come from the germline V gene (reference sequence). Written as DNA, the CDR3 is TGTGCCAGCAGGGACATAGCGGGGTCAGCGGATACGCAGTATTTT. Its translation: CASRDIAGSADTQYF.

The gene calls are TRBV30 and TRBJ1-3; D is undetermined. V shed 0 bases and J shed 0 bases, with 6 bases lying between them. The CDR3 totals 14 residues. Germline CDR1 and CDR2: GTSNPN and SVGIG (reference sequence). CDR3 nucleotides: TGTGCCTGGAGTGTCGGCAGCTCTGGAAACACCATATATTTT. Residues: CAWSVGSSGNTIYF. Full variable domain (rest looked up from reference TRBV30 and TRBJ1-3): SQTIHQWPATLVQPVGSPLSLECTVEGTSNPNLYWYRQAAGRGLQLLFYSVGIGQISSEVPQNLSASRPQDRQFILSSKKLLLSDSGFYLCAWSVGSSGNTIYFGEGSWLTVV.

The rearrangement uses TRBV27 and TRBJ1-1; D perhaps matches TRBD1 (5 bases). Germline V lookup: CDR1 MNHEY, CDR2 SMNVEV (reference sequence). Deletions cut 0 bases from V and 6 bases from J, with 11 bases between. CDR3 length: 14 amino acids. CDR3 coding DNA: TGTGCCAGCAGTTTATCGGGCAGGGTCCCTGAAGCTTTCTTT. Amino acid sequence: CASSLSGRVPEAFF.

This clonotype showed up just once. CDR3 loop: CSVRIQGPAGYTF. For the CDR3, the DNA is TGCAGCGTAAGAATACAGGGACCCGCTGGCTACACCTTC. The V gene is TRBV29-1, the J gene TRBJ1-2; D possibly corresponds to TRBD1 (6 bases). Germline CDR1 and CDR2: SQVTM and ANQGSEA. Trimming took off 6 bases at V and 7 bases at J, with 18 bases between the two ends. This CDR3 spans 13 amino acids.

This chain uses TRBV5-6 with TRBJ2-5; weak D call: TRBD2 (5 bases). Per germline, CDR1 SGHDT and CDR2 YYEEEE. The V end was cut by 1 base, the J end by 5 bases, with 9 bases between. The CDR3 is made up of 13 amino acids. As DNA, the CDR3 is TGTGCCAGCAGCTTGTTTACTAGTGAGACCCAGTACTTC. It is translated as CASSLFTSETQYF.

V and J are TRBV30 and TRBJ1-1; unclear D gene. The CDR3 contains 10 residues. Germline lookup yields CDR1 GTSNPN and CDR2 SVGIG (reference sequence). V was shortened by 0 bases and J by 11 bases, with 7 bases between the two germline ends. The CDR3 nucleotides are TGTGCCTGGAGTGTGGGCCACGCTTTCTTT. It codes for CAWSVGHAFF.

This rearrangement joins TRBV5-6 to TRBJ2-1; TRBD1 matches 7 bases. The V gene's germline CDR1 is SGHDT and CDR2 YYEEEE. This CDR3 has 15 residues. Trimming took 4 bases from V and 3 from J; bases not matched to a gene: 7. CDR3: CASSLTGIRYNEQFF. The CDR3 DNA sequence: TGTGCCAGCAGCCTGACAGGGATCCGCTACAATGAGCAGTTCTTC.

The chain uses TRBV7-9 and TRBJ1-1; D not resolved. V lost 1 base and J 6 bases, leaving 18 bases between the germline ends. Germline V gives CDR1 SEHNR, CDR2 FQNEAQ (reference sequence). The CDR3 consists of 16 residues. The CDR3 is CASSLVGLAAVPEAFF. CDR3 sequence (DNA): TGTGCCAGCAGCTTAGTCGGTTTGGCAGCCGTCCCTGAAGCTTTCTTT.

V gene TRBV15 combines with J gene TRBJ2-1; D possibly matches TRBD1 or TRBD2 (5 bases each). The germline gives CDR1 LNHNV, CDR2 YYDKDF (reference sequence). The length of the CDR3 is 17 residues. The V end lost 0 bases, the J end lost 5 bases, and 17 bases lay between the germline ends. CDR3 amino acids: CATSRDESQPGHNEQFF. As DNA, the CDR3 is TGTGCCACCAGCAGAGATGAGTCGCAACCGGGGCACAATGAGCAGTTCTTC. Together with reference TRBV15 and TRBJ2-1, the CDR3 gives the full variable domain: DAMVIQNPRYQVTQFGKPVTLSCSQTLNHNVMYWYQQKSSQAPKLLFHYYDKDFNNEADTPDNFQSRRPNTSFCFLDIRSPGLGDTAMYLCATSRDESQPGHNEQFFGPGTRLTVL.

This sequence joins TRBV11-2 and TRBJ2-7; 8 positions match TRBD1. The CDR3 has 15 residues. The germline gives CDR1 SGHAT, CDR2 FQNNGV. Unmatched junction bases numbered 9, after V lost 1 base and J lost 7 bases. DNA for the CDR3: TGTGCCAGCAGCTTAGGAGGACAGGGATTCTTAGAGCAGTACTTC. Residues: CASSLGGQGFLEQYF.

This chain connects TRBV18 to TRBJ2-1; no clear D gene. Trimming left V 0 bases short and J 0 bases short, with 9 bases between. Germline CDR1 is KGHSH and CDR2 is LQKENI. The CDR3 is 16 residues long. The CDR3 spells CASSPPGLSSYNEQFF. Here the CDR3 DNA reads TGTGCCAGCTCACCACCAGGTCTGAGCTCCTACAATGAGCAGTTCTTC. Full variable domain (rest looked up from reference TRBV18 and TRBJ2-1): NAGVMQNPRHLVRRRGQEARLRCSPMKGHSHVYWYRQLPEEGLKFMVYLQKENIIDESGMPKERFSAEFPKEGPSILRIQQVVRGDSAAYFCASSPPGLSSYNEQFFGPGTRLTVL.

V gene TRBV20-1 combines with J gene TRBJ2-7, with a weak D call TRBD2 (6 bases). The CDR3 spans 12 residues. Trimming removed 5 bases at V and 3 bases at J, with 11 bases between. Looked up from germline, CDR1 is DFQATT and CDR2 is SNEGSKA (reference sequence). CDR3 amino acids: CSAVISGYEQYF. The CDR3 region has the DNA TGCAGTGCTGTCATTAGCGGCTACGAGCAGTACTTC.

J is TRBJ2-2 and V is TRBV7-9, with TRBD2 matching over 12 bases. Germline V lookup: CDR1 SEHNR, CDR2 FQNEAQ (reference sequence). J was trimmed by 3 bases and V by 1 base; bases with no gene match: 3. The CDR3 spans 17 residues. CDR3 nucleotides: TGTGCCAGCAGCTTAGGACTAGCGGGAGTGGACACCGGGGAGCTGTTTTTT. Translated: CASSLGLAGVDTGELFF.